A single sample gave rise to the 28 T cell receptor beta chains below, sequenced in a study of blood T cell repertoires in COVID-19. Profiling relied on immunoSEQ multiplex PCR, and the TCRdb table lists in-frame clones only, not all of them. The table includes some 200,000 clones, nearly 80% detected once. Sequencing used peripheral blood. The receptors were gathered from a woman in her seventies with acute or convalescent COVID-19.

Only a few counts were recorded for this clone. The chain employs TRBV28 and TRBJ1-1; tentative D call: TRBD1 (6 bases). This CDR3 is 15 amino acids long. The ends were cut back, 5 bases at V and 7 bases at J, with 20 bases in the middle. CDR1 MDHEN and CDR2 SYDVKM come from the germline V gene. The CDR3, as DNA: TGTGCCAGCAGTGTAGCACCGGGACAAGGGGGTGAAGCTTTCTTT. It is translated as CASSVAPGQGGEAFF.

The chain recombines TRBV7-2 with TRBJ2-3; D is possibly TRBD2 (6 bases). V lost 1 base and J lost 4, with 18 bases in between. CDR1 and CDR2 from the germline V gene are SGHTA and FQGNSA. CDR3 length: 17 amino acids. The CDR3 here is CASSLVPVGAGPDTQYF. CDR3 sequence (DNA): TGTGCCAGCAGCTTAGTTCCCGTGGGAGCGGGTCCAGATACGCAGTATTTT.

The chain joins TRBV4-2 to TRBJ2-7, with D possibly being TRBD1 (5 bases). Germline V CDR1 and CDR2: LGHNA, YNFKEQ. Trimming took off 0 bases at V and 5 bases at J, with 11 bases between the two ends. The CDR3 spans 14 residues. CDR3 region: CASSQEGQFHEQYF. The CDR3 DNA sequence: TGTGCCAGCAGCCAAGAGGGGCAGTTCCACGAGCAGTACTTC.

The chain is built from TRBV3-1 (or the pseudogene TRBV3-2) and TRBJ1-6; D gene uncertain. Trimming left V 5 bases short and J 10 bases short, with 12 bases between. Per germline, CDR1 LGHDT and CDR2 YNNKEL (reference sequence). The CDR3 loop spans 13 amino acids. CDR3 sequence reads: CASSSNSRSPLHF. CDR3 bases: TGTGCCAGCAGCTCGAACTCTCGGTCACCCCTCCACTTT.

The rearrangement links TRBV5-1 to TRBJ2-5, with 7 positions matching TRBD2. The CDR3 has 14 amino acids. Germline trimming cut 4 bases from V and 1 base from J; bases unmatched to any gene: 4. In germline, CDR1 is SGHRS, CDR2 YFSETQ. CDR3 sequence: CASSLPGGQETQYF. The CDR3 DNA is TGCGCCAGCAGCCTCCCGGGGGGCCAAGAGACCCAGTACTTC.

The gene calls are TRBV10-1 and TRBJ2-5; D gene ambiguous. The CDR3 runs to 14 residues. The germline V and J ends were trimmed by 4 bases and 3 bases, with 12 bases remaining between them. CDR1 is WNHNN, CDR2 SYGVQD, per germline (reference sequence). For the CDR3, the DNA is TGCGCCAGCAGTGGACACGGAATTAAAGAGACCCAGTACTTC. This sequence encodes CASSGHGIKETQYF.

The chain joins TRBV24-1 to TRBJ2-5, with 13 bases that match TRBD2. The CDR3 is 17 amino acids. Germline V gene lookup returns CDR1 KGHDR and CDR2 SFDVKD. The J segment lost 0 bases and the V segment lost 5 bases, leaving 5 bases of the junction unmatched. CDR3 bases: TGTGCCACCAGTGCCCGGACTAGCGGGGGAAACCAAGAGACCCAGTACTTC. As protein: CATSARTSGGNQETQYF.

The rearrangement joins TRBV9 to TRBJ2-7; 9 nucleotides agree with TRBD2. This CDR3 contains 14 residues. CDR1 is SGDLS, CDR2 YYNGEE, per germline. J was trimmed by 6 bases and V by 6 bases; bases with no gene match: 10. Here the CDR3 reads CASNRAGLAGEQYF. CDR3 sequence (DNA): TGTGCCAGCAATCGTGCGGGACTAGCTGGCGAGCAGTACTTC. Full variable domain (outside the CDR3, taken from reference TRBV9 and TRBJ2-7): DSGVTQTPKHLITATGQRVTLRCSPRSGDLSVYWYQQSLDQGLQFLIQYYNGEERAKGNILERFSAQQFPDLHSELNLSSLELGDSALYFCASNRAGLAGEQYFGPGTRLTVT.

The chain employs TRBV3-1 (or the pseudogene TRBV3-2) and TRBJ2-5; 9 bases line up with TRBD2. The CDR3 loop spans 17 amino acids. Unmatched junction bases numbered 16, after V lost 6 bases and J lost 5 bases. Germline values: CDR1 LGHDT, CDR2 YNNKEL (reference sequence). Written as DNA, the CDR3 is TGTGCCAGCAGGCCAACCCGCGGGGGGGAGTTGACGGAGACCCAGTACTTC. It yields the protein CASRPTRGGELTETQYF.

The chain uses TRBV5-6 and TRBJ1-5; D is undetermined. The CDR3 loop spans 14 amino acids. The V end was cut by 0 bases, the J end by 3 bases, with 7 bases between. Germline V gives CDR1 SGHDT, CDR2 YYEEEE. The CDR3 loop reads CASSLGSVNQPQHF. The CDR3 coding sequence is TGTGCCAGCAGCTTGGGCAGCGTCAATCAGCCCCAGCATTTT.

This chain links TRBV7-2 with TRBJ1-3; possibly TRBD1 for D (5 bases). Germline assignment: CDR1 SGHTA and CDR2 FQGNSA. The CDR3 extends over 15 amino acids. V dropped 1 base and J dropped 3 bases, with 10 bases sitting between them. In nucleotides, the CDR3 is TGTGCCAGCAGCTTAGGGGGGGGAAATGGAAACACCATATATTTT. Translation: CASSLGGGNGNTIYF.

The chain uses TRBV3-1 (or the pseudogene TRBV3-2) and TRBJ1-1, with D perhaps TRBD1 (5 bases). Germline CDR1 LGHDT, CDR2 YNNKEL (reference sequence). Trimming removed 5 bases at V and 1 base at J, with 8 bases between. CDR3 length equals 13 residues. CDR3 residues: CASSTTGNTEAFF. The CDR3 bases are TGTGCCAGCAGCACAACAGGGAACACTGAAGCTTTCTTT.

This clone came up once. The rearrangement joins TRBV18 to TRBJ1-1; no firm D call. Germline V CDR1 and CDR2: KGHSH, LQKENI. Trimming pared 3 bases from V and 2 bases from J, leaving 13 bases between. The CDR3 loop spans 15 amino acids. The CDR3 region has the DNA TGTGCCAGCTCACCGATAGTCGCGGAAAACACTGAAGCTTTCTTT. This codes for CASSPIVAENTEAFF.

V is TRBV27 and J is TRBJ2-2; D perhaps matches TRBD2 (6 bases). The CDR3 totals 16 residues. Trimming removed 7 bases at V and 7 bases at J, with 22 bases between. Germline V CDR1 and CDR2: MNHEY, SMNVEV (reference sequence). The CDR3 loop is CASKPLGRGQGGELFF. CDR3 coding DNA: TGTGCCAGCAAACCCCTCGGGAGAGGGCAGGGCGGGGAGCTGTTTTTT.

The J gene is TRBJ1-1, the V gene TRBV6-5; TRBD1 might be the D (5 bases). Germline CDR1 is MNHEY and CDR2 is SVGAGI. V lost 8 bases, J lost 1 base, and 11 bases lay in between. The CDR3 spans 13 residues. CDR3 in amino acids: CASGAAPNTEAFF. In nucleotides, the CDR3 is TGTGCCAGCGGGGCAGCACCGAACACTGAAGCTTTCTTT.

The gene calls are TRBV7-2 and TRBJ2-1, with D possibly being TRBD1 (5 bases). The V gene lost 6 bases and the J gene lost 7 bases, with 10 bases spanning the gap. The CDR3 contains 12 residues. Germline CDR1 SGHTA, CDR2 FQGNSA. CDR3 coding DNA: TGTGCCAGCAGACAGGATAGGAATGAGCAGTTCTTC. Protein: CASRQDRNEQFF.

This clone has a single count. J is TRBJ1-2 and V is TRBV5-1; no firm D call. This CDR3 is 16 amino acids long. The germline V gene has CDR1 SGHRS and CDR2 YFSETQ. Deletions cut 0 bases from V and 5 bases from J, with 17 bases between. The CDR3: CASSLGATQAGYGYTF. CDR3 sequence (DNA): TGCGCCAGCAGCTTGGGTGCCACCCAAGCGGGTTATGGCTACACCTTC.

The chain recombines TRBV19 with TRBJ2-5, with D maybe TRBD1 (5 bases). Trimming shortened V by 6 bases and J by 5 bases, and 13 bases separated the two germline ends. CDR3 length: 13 amino acids. Per the germline V gene, CDR1 is LNHDA and CDR2 is SQIVND (reference sequence). The CDR3 spells CASSETATETQYF. CDR3 DNA sequence: TGTGCCAGTAGCGAGACAGCCACGGAGACCCAGTACTTC.

V usage is TRBV19 and J usage is TRBJ2-1; 12 bases are shared with TRBD2. The J segment lost 4 bases and the V segment lost 4 bases, leaving 5 bases of the junction unmatched. The CDR3 sequence is 16 residues long. CDR1 LNHDA and CDR2 SQIVND come from the germline V gene (reference sequence). CDR3 in DNA: TGTGCCAGTAGTAAATGGGGACTAGCGGGTTACAATGAGCAGTTCTTC. Protein sequence: CASSKWGLAGYNEQFF.

The chain carries TRBV30 and TRBJ1-2, with D possibly being TRBD1 (5 bases). V lost 7 bases, J lost 4 bases, and 10 bases lay in between. The germline gives CDR1 GTSNPN, CDR2 SVGIG (reference sequence). This CDR3 has 11 amino acids. CDR3 sequence (DNA): TGTGCCTCCCGACAGTCCTATGGCTACACCTTC. It specifies CASRQSYGYTF.

The chain couples TRBV27 to TRBJ1-1; D call uncertain. V was pared by 3 bases and J by 8 bases, with 13 bases between. The CDR3 has 13 residues. Per germline, CDR1 MNHEY and CDR2 SMNVEV (reference sequence). The CDR3 here is CASSFTPQVEAFF. CDR3 sequence (DNA): TGTGCCAGCAGTTTTACGCCTCAGGTAGAAGCTTTCTTT.

This clone has ten or more counts. The V and J genes are TRBV7-3 and TRBJ2-5, with a possible D match to TRBD1 (5 bases). Germline assignment: CDR1 SGHTA and CDR2 FQGTGA. The V and J ends lost 2 bases and 3 bases respectively, with 13 bases between them. The CDR3 loop spans 15 amino acids. CDR3 nucleotide sequence: TGTGCCAGCAGCTTAGGCCTGCGACAGAAAGAGACCCAGTACTTC. Protein: CASSLGLRQKETQYF.

The J gene is TRBJ2-4, the V gene TRBV2, with 13 bases identical to TRBD2. The CDR3 totals 19 residues. V lost 2 bases and J lost 1; bases outside the gene matches: 8. The V gene's germline CDR1 is SNHLY and CDR2 FYNNEI. CDR3 in DNA: TGTGCCAGCAGTGAATCGGAGACTAGCGGGAGGTCTGCCAAAAACATTCAGTACTTC. Translated, it gives CASSESETSGRSAKNIQYF.

This sequence joins TRBV5-4 and TRBJ2-5; TRBD1 aligns across 9 bases. V gave up 1 base and J gave up 4 bases; unmatched junction bases: 8. Germline assignment: CDR1 SGHNT and CDR2 YYREEE (reference sequence). The CDR3 contains 16 residues. The CDR3 sequence: CASSLYRDRDRETQYF. The CDR3 nucleotides are TGTGCCAGCAGCTTGTACCGGGACAGGGATCGAGAGACCCAGTACTTC.

This sequence joins TRBV9 and TRBJ2-2; 11 positions match TRBD2. The V gene's germline CDR1 is SGDLS and CDR2 YYNGEE. The CDR3 runs 17 residues. V lost 5 bases, J lost 0 bases, and 6 bases stayed unmatched. CDR3 residues: CASRSTSGSSNTGELFF. DNA for the CDR3: TGTGCCAGCAGATCTACTAGCGGGAGTTCGAACACCGGGGAGCTGTTTTTT. The full variable domain, with the rest looked up from reference TRBV9 and TRBJ2-2, is DSGVTQTPKHLITATGQRVTLRCSPRSGDLSVYWYQQSLDQGLQFLIQYYNGEERAKGNILERFSAQQFPDLHSELNLSSLELGDSALYFCASRSTSGSSNTGELFFGEGSRLTVL.

This chain connects TRBV18 to TRBJ2-2, with TRBD1 as a possible D gene (7 bases). This CDR3 is 16 amino acids long. From germline, CDR1 is KGHSH and CDR2 LQKENI. Between the trimmed V and J ends, which lost 5 bases and 2 bases, there was a span of 15 bases. The CDR3 region has the DNA TGTGCCAGCTCATTGCAACAGGGGACTAACACCGGGGAGCTGTTTTTT. Translated: CASSLQQGTNTGELFF.

The chain is built from TRBV15 and TRBJ2-3, with 12 bases aligning to TRBD2. The CDR3 is 18 amino acids. With V trimmed by 1 base and J by 5 bases, 10 bases remained unmatched. Per germline, CDR1 LNHNV and CDR2 YYDKDF (reference sequence). The DNA of the CDR3 is TGTGCCACCAGCAGAGGGCTAGCGGGAGGGCCGGGGGAAGATACGCAGTATTTT. Translating gives CATSRGLAGGPGEDTQYF.

This clone was counted between two and nine times. The chain is built from TRBV30 and TRBJ2-7; 7 bases agree with TRBD2. CDR3 length: 15 amino acids. J was trimmed by 1 base and V by 3 bases; bases with no gene match: 9. The V gene's germline CDR1 is GTSNPN and CDR2 SVGIG (reference sequence). As DNA, the CDR3 is TGTGCCTGGAGCCTTAGCGGGTGGGTTTCCTACGAGCAGTACTTC. Amino acid sequence: CAWSLSGWVSYEQYF.